This entry concerns a single T cell receptor (beta chain). CDR1 and CDR2 from the germline V gene are SGDLS and YYNGEE. The junction had 4 bases not matched to a gene; V was cut back by 3 bases and J by 3 bases. There are 15 residues in the CDR3. This sample was taken from a study of control samples from healthy donors and cancer patients. Sequencing was performed with immunoSEQ multiplex PCR; in TCRdb, only in-frame clones are kept and a portion is missing. The sample has approximately 150,000 clones; approximately 94% are singletons. This TCR derives from a man in his forties or fifties in good health. Sequencing used blood. The rearrangement joins TRBV9 to TRBJ2-3, with 10 bases that match TRBD2. CDR3 nucleotide sequence: TGTGCCAGCAGCGAGGGACTAGCGAATACAGATACGCAGTATTTT. Encoded protein: CASSEGLANTDTQYF. The full variable domain, with the rest looked up from reference TRBV9 and TRBJ2-3, is DSGVTQTPKHLITATGQRVTLRCSPRSGDLSVYWYQQSLDQGLQFLIQYYNGEERAKGNILERFSAQQFPDLHSELNLSSLELGDSALYFCASSEGLANTDTQYFGPGTRLTVL.